Listed here is a single TCR beta chain. The germline V and J ends were trimmed by 0 bases and 3 bases, with 8 bases remaining between them. CDR3 length: 14 amino acids. CDR1 is LGHNA, CDR2 YNFKEQ, per germline. The source of the sample is a study of blood T cell repertoires in COVID-19. Sequencing used immunoSEQ multiplex PCR; TCRdb keeps in-frame clones, though not all of them. The table includes some 19,000 clones, roughly 85% detected once. The sequenced material came from peripheral blood. The rearrangement links TRBV4-2 to TRBJ1-2; D is ambiguous. This TCR came from an elderly man with acute or convalescent COVID-19. The CDR3 sequence is CASSQELGDYGYTF. CDR3 DNA: TGTGCCAGCAGCCAAGAACTTGGAGACTATGGCTACACCTTC.